Shown below are 31 T cell receptor beta chains from a single sample sequenced in a study of cytomegalovirus exposure and HLA in healthy donors. The PCR was carried out with 60 Vbeta primers and 13 Jbeta primers. Clones were sequenced by immunoSEQ multiplex PCR, and TCRdb holds only the in-frame ones, with some missing. The table includes around 180,000 clones, roughly 84% detected once. Specimen: PBMCs. These receptors came from a boy between 2 and 15 years old in good health and CMV-seronegative.

The chain links TRBV7-6 to TRBJ2-3, with D unresolved. Germline V CDR1 and CDR2: SGHVS, FNYEAQ. V lost 5 bases, J lost 5 bases, and 11 bases lay in between. CDR3 length equals 13 residues. CDR3 amino acids: CASSVTPEDTQYF. DNA of the CDR3: TGTGCCAGCAGCGTCACCCCAGAAGATACGCAGTATTTT.

V and J are TRBV7-9 and TRBJ1-1, with TRBD1 identical over 7 bases. After removal of 8 bases from V and 5 bases from J, the junction contained 11 bases not matched to a gene. Germline V gene lookup returns CDR1 SEHNR and CDR2 FQNEAQ (reference sequence). The length of the CDR3 is 14 residues. This CDR3 reads CASSEDRLRTEAFF. CDR3 DNA sequence: TGTGCCAGCTCCGAGGACAGGTTAAGAACTGAAGCTTTCTTT.

This clone was counted between two and nine times. The chain couples TRBV9 to TRBJ1-1; D is uncertain. CDR1 and CDR2 from the germline V gene are SGDLS and YYNGEE. There are 15 residues in the CDR3. V was pared by 0 bases and J by 1 base, with 10 bases between. The CDR3 region is CASSVERDQNTEAFF. CDR3 DNA: TGTGCCAGCAGCGTAGAACGGGATCAGAACACTGAAGCTTTCTTT.

V gene TRBV5-4 combines with J gene TRBJ2-1; 8 bases align to TRBD1. The CDR3 runs to 13 residues. J was trimmed by 8 bases and V by 3 bases; bases with no gene match: 4. The germline V gene encodes CDR1 SGHNT and CDR2 YYREEE (reference sequence). The CDR3 region is CASSYDRGYEQFF. CDR3 DNA: TGTGCCAGCAGCTATGACAGGGGCTATGAGCAGTTCTTC.

The chain couples TRBV7-8 to TRBJ1-1; D call uncertain. V lost 5 bases, J lost 5 bases, and 9 bases lay in between. The germline gives CDR1 SGHVS, CDR2 FQNEAQ. The length of the CDR3 is 12 residues. The CDR3 DNA follows: TGTGCCAGCAGCCCCCCCGGGACTGAAGCTTTCTTT. It is translated as CASSPPGTEAFF.

J is TRBJ1-1 and V is TRBV2; 7 bases fit TRBD1. The germline V gene has CDR1 SNHLY and CDR2 FYNNEI. The CDR3 has 13 residues. The trim removed 2 bases at V and 4 bases at J, leaving 1 base unmatched. CDR3: CASSERGPTEAFF. CDR3 bases: TGTGCCAGCAGTGAAAGGGGGCCCACTGAAGCTTTCTTT.

The V and J genes are TRBV7-2 and TRBJ1-1, with no clear D. Germline V gene data show CDR1 as SGHTA and CDR2 as FQGNSA. The length of the CDR3 is 9 residues. V lost 5 bases and J 7 bases, leaving 2 bases between the germline ends. The CDR3 sequence: CASSREAFF. CDR3 sequence (DNA): TGTGCCAGCAGCCGTGAAGCTTTCTTT.

J is TRBJ2-1 and V is TRBV5-1, with a tentative D call TRBD2 (6 bases). The CDR3 runs 17 residues. The germline gives CDR1 SGHRS, CDR2 YFSETQ. Deletions cut 1 base from V and 6 bases from J, with 20 bases between. CDR3 DNA sequence: TGCGCCAGCAGCTTGACATGGGGTGCGGGGATATTCAATGAGCAGTTCTTC. Amino acid sequence: CASSLTWGAGIFNEQFF.

In the case of this clone: Additional DNA sequences in this sample encode the identical CDR3. This chain joins TRBV7-9 and TRBJ1-2; D unresolved. This CDR3 is built from 12 residues. Germline CDR1 is SEHNR and CDR2 is FQNEAQ (reference sequence). V was shortened by 6 bases and J by 4 bases, with 9 bases between the two germline ends. The CDR3 nucleotides are TGTGCCAGCAGTTCCTCTCTCTATGGCTACACCTTC. It encodes CASSSSLYGYTF.

V is TRBV12-5 and J is TRBJ2-7; unclear D gene. The CDR3 extends over 13 amino acids. The V end was cut by 0 bases, the J end by 3 bases, with 6 bases between. CDR1 LGHNT and CDR2 FRNRAP come from the germline V gene. In DNA form, the CDR3 reads TGTGCTAGTGGTTTGGTGGGCCACTACGAGCAGTACTTC. Protein product: CASGLVGHYEQYF.

This CDR3 reads CASSRTGFSGNTIYF. The CDR3 nucleotides are TGTGCCAGCAGCCGAACAGGGTTCTCTGGAAACACCATATATTTT. The J gene is TRBJ1-3, the V gene TRBV7-9; tentatively, D is TRBD1 (6 bases). V dropped 5 bases and J dropped 0 bases, with 11 bases sitting between them. CDR3 size: 15 residues. Germline assignment: CDR1 SEHNR and CDR2 FQNEAQ (reference sequence).

The J gene is TRBJ2-1, the V gene TRBV11-2, with 7 nucleotides matching TRBD1. The CDR3 length is 14 residues. Germline CDR1 reads SGHAT; CDR2 reads FQNNGV. After removal of 1 base from V and 6 bases from J, the junction contained 3 bases not matched to a gene. CDR3 coding DNA: TGTGCCAGCAGCTTAGGGTCAGGGGGCAATGAGCAGTTCTTC. It codes for CASSLGSGGNEQFF. The full variable domain, rest sourced from reference TRBV11-2 and TRBJ2-1, is EAGVAQSPRYKIIEKRQSVAFWCNPISGHATLYWYQQILGQGPKLLIQFQNNGVVDDSQLPKDRFSAERLKGVDSTLKIQPAKLEDSAVYLCASSLGSGGNEQFFGPGTRLTVL.

This clone showed up just a few times. The chain recombines TRBV5-4 with TRBJ2-1; the match to TRBD1 covers 7 bases. This CDR3 is built from 13 residues. J was trimmed by 6 bases and V by 3 bases; bases with no gene match: 3. The germline V gene has CDR1 SGHNT and CDR2 YYREEE (reference sequence). Here the CDR3 reads CASSSDRRNEQFF. DNA for the CDR3: TGTGCCAGCAGCTCGGACAGGCGCAATGAGCAGTTCTTC. The full variable domain, in which reference TRBV5-4 and TRBJ2-1 provide the parts outside the CDR3, is ETGVTQSPTHLIKTRGQQVTLRCSSQSGHNTVSWYQQALGQGPQFIFQYYREEENGRGNFPPRFSGLQFPNYSSELNVNALELDDSALYLCASSSDRRNEQFFGPGTRLTVL.

The chain joins TRBV19 to TRBJ2-7; TRBD2 is a possible D gene (6 bases). Trimming removed 4 bases from V and 3 bases from J, with 16 bases in between. This CDR3 contains 15 residues. CDR1 LNHDA and CDR2 SQIVND come from the germline V gene (reference sequence). The CDR3 nucleotides read TGTGCCAGTAGTAGAGGAGCGGGTGAATTCTACGAGCAGTACTTC. This translates into CASSRGAGEFYEQYF.

This clone was found once. The chain carries TRBV5-6 and TRBJ2-5; 11 nucleotides line up with TRBD2. The germline V gene encodes CDR1 SGHDT and CDR2 YYEEEE. J gave up 4 bases and V 4 bases, and 6 bases lay outside the gene matches. The CDR3 runs to 15 residues. The CDR3 sequence is CASSHSGGAGETQYF. As DNA, the CDR3 is TGTGCCAGCAGCCATAGCGGGGGGGCGGGAGAGACCCAGTACTTC. Together with reference TRBV5-6 and TRBJ2-5, the CDR3 gives the full variable domain: DAGVTQSPTHLIKTRGQQVTLRCSPKSGHDTVSWYQQALGQGPQFIFQYYEEEERQRGNFPDRFSGHQFPNYSSELNVNALLLGDSALYLCASSHSGGAGETQYFGPGTRLLVL.

This chain connects TRBV5-1 to TRBJ2-3; 10 positions match TRBD2. V lost 0 bases to trimming and J lost 4 bases; unmatched junction nucleotides: 8. Germline V gene sequence: CDR1 SGHRS, CDR2 YFSETQ. The CDR3 sequence is 17 residues long. The CDR3 is CASSLAPASGSSDTQYF. CDR3 DNA sequence: TGCGCCAGCAGCTTGGCCCCTGCTAGCGGGAGTTCAGATACGCAGTATTTT.

This clone came up once. The genes are TRBV27 and TRBJ1-5; 7 bases line up with TRBD1. The V gene end was trimmed by 3 bases and the J gene end by 6 bases; junction bases not matched to a gene: 5. Germline CDR1 reads MNHEY; CDR2 reads SMNVEV (reference sequence). The CDR3 contains 14 residues. This CDR3 reads CASSFVQGVQPQHF. The CDR3 DNA reads TGTGCCAGCAGTTTTGTGCAGGGGGTTCAGCCCCAGCATTTT.

The V gene is TRBV5-1, the J gene TRBJ2-5; possibly TRBD1 for D (8 bases). The CDR3 is 13 residues long. Looked up from germline, CDR1 is SGHRS and CDR2 is YFSETQ. V lost 2 bases and J lost 5, with 10 bases in between. The DNA of the CDR3 is TGCGCCAGCAGCTTACAGGGGGGGGAGACCCAGTACTTC. It encodes CASSLQGGETQYF.

The CDR3 reads CASSSQQGNEQFF. CDR3 DNA: TGTGCCAGCAGCTCTCAACAGGGCAATGAGCAGTTCTTC. J is TRBJ2-1 and V is TRBV7-8; tentative D call: TRBD1 (6 bases). Deletions cut 4 bases from V and 6 bases from J, with 10 bases between. The CDR3 contains 13 residues. Germline-derived CDR1 and CDR2 are SGHVS and FQNEAQ.

This clone was counted once. V gene TRBV9 combines with J gene TRBJ2-3; a weak D match, TRBD1 (6 bases). V lost 3 bases and J 6 bases, leaving 20 bases between the germline ends. The CDR3 spans 16 residues. CDR1 SGDLS and CDR2 YYNGEE come from the germline V gene. CDR3 nucleotide sequence: TGTGCCAGCAGCGCGCGGCTAGGGGGTGGTAGTGATACGCAGTATTTT. Its translation: CASSARLGGGSDTQYF.

This clone was seen a handful of times. The chain couples TRBV7-2 to TRBJ2-1, with 11 bases identical to TRBD2. CDR3 length equals 16 residues. From germline, CDR1 is SGHTA and CDR2 FQGNSA. Unmatched junction bases numbered 1, after V lost 1 base and J lost 2 bases. DNA of the CDR3: TGTGCCAGCAGCTTAGAACTAGCGGGAGCCTACAATGAGCAGTTCTTC. Translated: CASSLELAGAYNEQFF.

The V gene is TRBV29-1, the J gene TRBJ1-2; D call uncertain. CDR1 is SQVTM and CDR2 is ANQGSEA in the germline V gene. Trimming shortened V by 3 bases and J by 2 bases, and 7 bases separated the two germline ends. The CDR3 contains 12 residues. CDR3 sequence reads: CSVEEGNYGYTF. CDR3 bases: TGCAGCGTTGAGGAGGGCAACTATGGCTACACCTTC.

The V and J genes are TRBV30 and TRBJ1-2, with 7 bases matching TRBD1. The ends lost 3 bases at V and 4 bases at J; junction bases unmatched: 11. Germline V gene data show CDR1 as GTSNPN and CDR2 as SVGIG (reference sequence). The CDR3 has 15 residues. The chain's CDR3 is CAWRDRTLKVYGYTF. CDR3 DNA: TGTGCCTGGAGGGACAGGACCCTAAAAGTCTATGGCTACACCTTC.

J is TRBJ2-5 and V is TRBV7-9, with TRBD2 identical over 8 bases. The end of the DNA aligns better with TRBJ2-7, so the J call may be wrong. The CDR3 is 18 residues long. Germline loops: CDR1 SEHNR, CDR2 FQNEAQ (reference sequence). The CDR3 bases are TGTGCCAGCAGCTTAGGGGCAGGGACTAGTAGTTCATGGAACGAGCAGTACTTC. Translated: CASSLGAGTSSSWNEQYF.

The CDR3 sequence is CASSPGTSGSPGTQYF. CDR3 bases: TGTGCCAGCAGCCCGGGGACTAGCGGGAGTCCGGGGACCCAGTACTTC. This chain uses TRBV5-4 with TRBJ2-5, with TRBD2 matching 14 bases. The junction had 9 bases not matched to a gene; V was cut back by 4 bases and J by 7 bases. Germline V gene data show CDR1 as SGHNT and CDR2 as YYREEE (reference sequence). The CDR3 covers 16 residues.

This chain links TRBV27 with TRBJ2-1; the D gene is possibly TRBD2 (6 bases). CDR3 length: 15 residues. The V end was cut by 3 bases, the J end by 7 bases, with 16 bases between. CDR1 MNHEY and CDR2 SMNVEV come from the germline V gene (reference sequence). The CDR3 is CASSFTSKGVNEQFF. CDR3 nucleotides: TGTGCCAGCAGTTTCACTAGCAAGGGTGTGAATGAGCAGTTCTTC.

This clone was observed once. The chain has TRBV30 and TRBJ2-7; no definite D call. The CDR3 is made up of 10 amino acids. Germline V gives CDR1 GTSNPN, CDR2 SVGIG (reference sequence). V lost 6 bases to trimming and J lost 5 bases, with 8 bases between them. In DNA form, the CDR3 reads TGTGCCTGTGGTAGTGACGAGCAGTACTTC. Translated, it gives CACGSDEQYF.

This chain uses TRBV30 with TRBJ2-2; D not resolved. Trimming took 5 bases from V and 0 from J, leaving 16 bases between them. This CDR3 is built from 16 residues. The germline CDR1 and CDR2 sequences are GTSNPN and SVGIG (reference sequence). The CDR3 DNA is TGTGCCTGGGCCCTGTCGAGACTTCCGAACACCGGGGAGCTGTTTTTT. It translates to CAWALSRLPNTGELFF. The full variable domain, rest sourced from reference TRBV30 and TRBJ2-2, is SQTIHQWPATLVQPVGSPLSLECTVEGTSNPNLYWYRQAAGRGLQLLFYSVGIGQISSEVPQNLSASRPQDRQFILSSKKLLLSDSGFYLCAWALSRLPNTGELFFGEGSRLTVL.

The chain joins TRBV30 to TRBJ2-5; 11 positions agree with TRBD2. J was trimmed by 7 bases and V by 2 bases; bases with no gene match: 3. Germline V gene lookup returns CDR1 GTSNPN and CDR2 SVGIG (reference sequence). This CDR3 is 13 amino acids long. The CDR3 DNA follows: TGTGCCTGGAGTAGAACTAGCGGGAGGACCCAGTACTTC. Protein product: CAWSRTSGRTQYF.

The chain employs TRBV29-1 and TRBJ2-1, with D tentatively TRBD2 (5 bases). V was pared by 1 base and J by 0 bases, with 7 bases between. This CDR3 region has 14 residues. Looked up from germline, CDR1 is SQVTM and CDR2 is ANQGSEA. The chain's CDR3 is CSVEGRPSYNEQFF. CDR3 DNA: TGCAGCGTTGAAGGGAGGCCCTCCTACAATGAGCAGTTCTTC.

The V and J genes are TRBV11-2 and TRBJ2-1, with D unclear. The germline V and J ends were trimmed by 7 bases and 0 bases, with 13 bases remaining between them. The CDR3 runs to 15 residues. Germline CDR1 SGHAT, CDR2 FQNNGV. The DNA of the CDR3 is TGTGCCAGCACCGGATTAGCTTCCTCCTACAATGAGCAGTTCTTC. This encodes CASTGLASSYNEQFF.